This T cell receptor beta chain was captured by sequencing in a study of cytomegalovirus exposure and HLA in healthy donors. General study points: Later analysis revealed greater clonal expansion in HLA-associated TCR beta chains than in equally common others. Highest at DRB1 and lowest at HLA-C, TCR association rates differed among HLA loci in a later analysis. A later analysis linked 15,000 to 20,000 TCR beta sequences to HLA alleles at 0.05 false discovery rate. Later work found most CMV-associated TCR beta chains apparently HLA-restricted.

The PCR used 60 Vbeta and 13 Jbeta primers. Using immunoSEQ multiplex PCR, the repertoire was profiled, and TCRdb retains in-frame clones only, with some absent. The table lists more than 95,000 clones, about four fifths of them singletons. This clone was observed a single time. The antigen is unknown. V was trimmed by 5 bases and J by 7 bases, leaving 8 bases between them. This CDR3 contains 11 residues. The germline V gene has CDR1 MDHEN and CDR2 SYDVKM. The sequence was obtained from a man aged 35-49 years in good health and CMV-seronegative. Sequences were obtained from PBMCs. The V and J genes are TRBV28 and TRBJ2-5; D not certain. The CDR3 region has the DNA TGTGCCAGCAGTACCGGTCTGACCCAGTACTTC. It codes for CASSTGLTQYF. Full variable domain (outside the CDR3, taken from reference TRBV28 and TRBJ2-5): DVKVTQSSRYLVKRTGEKVFLECVQDMDHENMFWYRQDPGLGLRLIYFSYDVKMKEKGDIPEGYSVSREKKERFSLILESASTNQTSMYLCASSTGLTQYFGPGTRLLVL.